Sequencing of this T cell receptor beta chain was carried out in a study of cytomegalovirus exposure and HLA in healthy donors. General study findings and limits: Likely technical artifact: a cluster of highly shared sequence variants.

The study ran its PCR with 60 Vbeta and 13 Jbeta primers. Clones were read by immunoSEQ multiplex PCR, and TCRdb kept only the in-frame ones, dropping some. The sample consists of about 180,000 clones, around 80% of them appearing once. V dropped 2 bases and J dropped 7 bases, with 12 bases sitting between them. Germline V CDR1 and CDR2: MNHEY, SMNVEV (reference sequence). This CDR3 contains 14 residues. This clone was picked up a small number of times. Antigen specificity is unknown. The clonotype comes from a woman in her 50s in good health and CMV-seropositive. Sequenced input: PBMCs. The chain combines TRBV27 with TRBJ1-5, with TRBD1 as a possible D gene (6 bases). CDR3 in amino acids: CASSLGGRGQPQHF. CDR3 sequence (DNA): TGTGCCAGCAGTTTAGGGGGGCGGGGGCAGCCCCAGCATTTT.